The present T cell receptor (beta chain) was sequenced within a study of blood T cell repertoires in COVID-19. The overall study: Sites across the United States, Italy and Spain contributed samples from acute and convalescent COVID-19. From T cells, B-cell-depleted T cells, or PBMCs came the material, which was cDNA or gDNA.

Clones were sequenced by immunoSEQ multiplex PCR, and TCRdb holds only the in-frame ones, with some missing. The sample carries more than 200,000 clones, 80% to 90% recorded once. Germline V gene lookup returns CDR1 LNHDA and CDR2 SQIVND (reference sequence). CDR3 size: 16 residues. Germline trimming cut 7 bases from V and 4 bases from J; bases unmatched to any gene: 9. The cohort comprised adults aged about 18 to 90 years residing in 20 to 30 US areas. In assigning cohorts, the study relied on participant-reported clinical history. The V gene is TRBV19, the J gene TRBJ1-5; 11 nucleotides match TRBD1. The sample taken for sequencing was PBMCs or T cells enriched from blood (not recorded which). This receptor was obtained from a young man in a cohort exposed to, infected with or recovered from COVID-19 (not recorded which). In DNA, the CDR3 is TGTGCCAGTAAAACCGGGACAGGGGGTCGGAATCAGCCCCAGCATTTT. Its translation: CASKTGTGGRNQPQHF.